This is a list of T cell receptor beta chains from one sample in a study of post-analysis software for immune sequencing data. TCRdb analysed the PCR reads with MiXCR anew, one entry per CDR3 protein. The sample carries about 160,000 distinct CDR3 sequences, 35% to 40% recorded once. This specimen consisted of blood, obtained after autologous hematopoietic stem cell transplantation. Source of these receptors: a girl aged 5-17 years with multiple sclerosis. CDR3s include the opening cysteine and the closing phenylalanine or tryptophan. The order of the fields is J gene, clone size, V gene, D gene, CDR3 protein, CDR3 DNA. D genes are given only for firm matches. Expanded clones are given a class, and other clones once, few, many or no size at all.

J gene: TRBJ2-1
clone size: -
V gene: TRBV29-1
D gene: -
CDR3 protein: CSVEQGSTLSSYNEQFF
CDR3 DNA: TGCAGCGTTGAACAGGGGTCAACCCTGAGCTCCTACAATGAGCAGTTCTTC

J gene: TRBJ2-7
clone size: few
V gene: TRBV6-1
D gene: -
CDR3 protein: CASSEIGSGEQYF
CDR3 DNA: TGTGCCAGCAGTGAGATTGGTAGCGGCGAGCAGTACTTC

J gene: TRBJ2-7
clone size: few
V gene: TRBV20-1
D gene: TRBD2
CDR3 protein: CSATGTTSDHYEQYF
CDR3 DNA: TGCAGTGCTACAGGGACCACTAGCGACCACTACGAGCAGTACTTC

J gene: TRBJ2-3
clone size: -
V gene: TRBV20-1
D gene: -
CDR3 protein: CSAIASWRGDTQYF
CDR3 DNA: TGCAGTGCTATCGCTAGCTGGCGGGGAGATACGCAGTATTTT

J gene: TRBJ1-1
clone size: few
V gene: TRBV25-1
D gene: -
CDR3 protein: CASGENTEAFF
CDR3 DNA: TGTGCCAGCGGGGAGAACACTGAAGCTTTCTTT

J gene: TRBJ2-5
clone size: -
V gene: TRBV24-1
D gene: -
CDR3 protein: CATSAGQSNQPQYF
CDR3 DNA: TGTGCCACCAGTGCAGGACAGAGCAATCAGCCCCAGTACTTC

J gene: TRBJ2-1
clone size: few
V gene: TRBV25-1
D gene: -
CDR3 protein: CASAPGGSYNEQFF
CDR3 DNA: TGTGCCAGCGCCCCCGGCGGCTCCTACAATGAGCAGTTCTTC

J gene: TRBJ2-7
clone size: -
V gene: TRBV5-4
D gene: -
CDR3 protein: CASSLDHYEQYF
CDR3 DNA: TGTGCCAGCAGCTTGGACCACTACGAGCAGTACTTC

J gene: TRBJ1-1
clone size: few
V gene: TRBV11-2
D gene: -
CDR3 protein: CASSLDWGGTEAFF
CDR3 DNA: TGTGCCAGCAGCTTAGATTGGGGTGGCACTGAAGCTTTCTTT

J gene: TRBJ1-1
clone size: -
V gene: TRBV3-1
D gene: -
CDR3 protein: CASSQRGATMLKGNTEAFF
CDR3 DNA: TGTGCCAGCAGCCAAAGGGGGGCCACGATGCTTAAAGGGAACACTGAAGCTTTCTTT

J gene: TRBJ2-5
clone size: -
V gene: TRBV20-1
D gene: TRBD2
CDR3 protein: CSARKSASGRVETQYF
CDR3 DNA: TGCAGTGCTAGAAAGTCGGCTAGCGGGAGGGTTGAGACCCAGTACTTC

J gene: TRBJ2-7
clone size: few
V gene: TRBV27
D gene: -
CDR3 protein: CASSRRDLVPYEQYF
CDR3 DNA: TGTGCCAGCAGTCGCCGGGACCTCGTCCCCTACGAGCAGTACTTC

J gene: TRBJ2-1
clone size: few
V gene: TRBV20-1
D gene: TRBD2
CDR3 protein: CSASGLAGGSEQFF
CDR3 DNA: TGCAGTGCTAGTGGGCTAGCGGGAGGTAGTGAGCAGTTCTTC

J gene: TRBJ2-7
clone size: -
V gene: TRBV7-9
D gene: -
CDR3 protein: CASSFQGKNEQYF
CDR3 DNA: TGTGCCAGCAGCTTTCAGGGAAAGAACGAGCAGTACTTC

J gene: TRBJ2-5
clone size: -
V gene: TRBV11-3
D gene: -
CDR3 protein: CASSNRGTQPGTQYF
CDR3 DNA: TGTGCCAGCAGCAACCGGGGAACCCAACCAGGGACCCAGTACTTC

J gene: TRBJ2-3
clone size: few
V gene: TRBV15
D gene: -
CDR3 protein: CATSWGRESGTDTQYF
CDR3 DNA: TGTGCCACCAGCTGGGGCAGGGAGTCTGGCACAGATACGCAGTATTTT

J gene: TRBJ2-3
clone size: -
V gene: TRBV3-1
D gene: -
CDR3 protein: CASSPGHPLYF
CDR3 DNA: TGTGCCAGCAGCCCAGGTCACCCTCTGTATTTT

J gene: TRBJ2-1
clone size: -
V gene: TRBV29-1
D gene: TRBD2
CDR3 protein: CSVEESSGAANEQFF
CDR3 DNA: TGCAGCGTTGAAGAATCCAGCGGGGCTGCAAATGAGCAGTTCTTC

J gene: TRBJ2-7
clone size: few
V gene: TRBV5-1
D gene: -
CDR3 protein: CASSLRQVSSYEQYF
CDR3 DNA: TGCGCCAGCAGCTTAAGACAGGTCAGCTCCTACGAGCAGTACTTC

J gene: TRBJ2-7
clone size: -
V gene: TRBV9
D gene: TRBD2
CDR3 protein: CASSPFFRDTGTSYEQYF
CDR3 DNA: TGTGCCAGCAGCCCGTTCTTCAGGGACACCGGGACTAGCTACGAGCAGTACTTC

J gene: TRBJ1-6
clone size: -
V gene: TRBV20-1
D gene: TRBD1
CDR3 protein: CSARDTGEGYNSPLHF
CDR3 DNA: TGCAGTGCTAGAGATACAGGGGAGGGCTATAATTCACCCCTCCACTTT

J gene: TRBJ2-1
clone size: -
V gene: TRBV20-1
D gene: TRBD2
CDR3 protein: CSARPLIAGGQFF
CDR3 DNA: TGCAGTGCTAGGCCGTTGATAGCGGGAGGGCAGTTCTTC

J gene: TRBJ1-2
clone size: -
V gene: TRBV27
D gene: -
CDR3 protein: CASSLYGTQSNGCTF
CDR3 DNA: TGTGCCAGCAGTCTCTACGGGACGCAGTCCAATGGTTGCACCTTC

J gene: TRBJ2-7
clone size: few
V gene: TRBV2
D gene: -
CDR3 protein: CASSETWGYEQYF
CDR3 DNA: TGTGCCAGCAGTGAGACTTGGGGGTACGAGCAGTACTTC

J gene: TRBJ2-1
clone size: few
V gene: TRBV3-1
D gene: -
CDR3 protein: CASSQAINEQFF
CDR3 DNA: TGTGCCAGCAGCCAAGCGATCAATGAGCAGTTCTTC

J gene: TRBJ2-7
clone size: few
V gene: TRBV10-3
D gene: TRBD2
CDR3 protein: CAIRPGLATKGEQYF
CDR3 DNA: TGTGCCATCAGACCGGGACTAGCAACGAAAGGCGAGCAGTACTTC

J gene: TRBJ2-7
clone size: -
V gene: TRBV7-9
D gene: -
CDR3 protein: CASIWGEELEQYF
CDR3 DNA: TGTGCCAGTATTTGGGGGGAGGAACTCGAGCAGTACTTC

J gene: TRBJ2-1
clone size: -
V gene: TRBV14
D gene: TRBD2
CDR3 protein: CASSQERTSGPPEQFF
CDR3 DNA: TGTGCCAGCAGCCAAGAGCGGACTAGCGGCCCACCAGAGCAGTTCTTC

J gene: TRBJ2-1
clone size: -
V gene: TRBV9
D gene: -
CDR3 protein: CASSVAQRPDNEQFF
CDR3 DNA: TGTGCCAGCAGCGTAGCCCAGCGGCCAGACAATGAGCAGTTCTTC

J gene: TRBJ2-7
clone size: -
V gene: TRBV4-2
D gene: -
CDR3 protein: CASSQRIRTRGYEQYF
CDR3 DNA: TGTGCCAGCAGCCAAAGGATTCGGACAAGGGGCTACGAGCAGTACTTC

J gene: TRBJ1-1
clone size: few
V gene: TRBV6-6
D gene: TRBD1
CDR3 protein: CASSYKGAVTEAFF
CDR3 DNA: TGTGCCAGCAGTTATAAGGGGGCTGTCACTGAAGCTTTCTTT

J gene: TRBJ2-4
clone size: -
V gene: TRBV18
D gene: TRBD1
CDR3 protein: CASSIDRGGNIQYF
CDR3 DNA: TGTGCCAGCTCAATTGACAGGGGAGGAAACATTCAGTACTTC